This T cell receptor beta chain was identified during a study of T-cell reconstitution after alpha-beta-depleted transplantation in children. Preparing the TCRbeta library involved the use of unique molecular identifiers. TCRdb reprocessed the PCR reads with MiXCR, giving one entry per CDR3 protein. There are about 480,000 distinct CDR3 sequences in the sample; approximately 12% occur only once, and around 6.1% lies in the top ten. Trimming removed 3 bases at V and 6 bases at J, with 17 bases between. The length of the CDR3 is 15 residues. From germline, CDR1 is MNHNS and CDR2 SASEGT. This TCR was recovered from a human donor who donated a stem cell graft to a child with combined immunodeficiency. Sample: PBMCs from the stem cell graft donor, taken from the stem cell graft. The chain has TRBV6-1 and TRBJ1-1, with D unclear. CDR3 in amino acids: CASSDWALPGAEAFF. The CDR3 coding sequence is TGTGCCAGCAGTGACTGGGCCCTCCCTGGAGCTGAAGCTTTCTTT.